The clone carrying this T cell receptor (beta chain) has more than one count but fewer than ten. From the reads, TCRdb called clonotypes with MiXCR, one entry per CDR3 protein. The sample has approximately 500,000 distinct CDR3 sequences; 16% are singletons. This entry comes from a study of T cell repertoires in cytomegalovirus infection. Germline V gives CDR1 MNHEY, CDR2 SMNVEV (reference sequence). With V trimmed by 2 bases and J by 5 bases, 5 bases remained unmatched. The CDR3 contains 14 residues. Sequenced sample: CD8+ T cells from PBMCs. This clonotype was sampled from a human donor in good health (CMV status not recorded). Some clones in this sample may be carry-over from other donors' samples. The chain is built from TRBV27 and TRBJ2-7; the match to TRBD1 covers 8 bases. CDR3 bases: TGTGCCAGCAGTTTAGACAGGGGATACGACGAGCAGTACTTC. Protein sequence: CASSLDRGYDEQYF.